A single sample is the source of the 30 T cell receptor beta chains below, sequenced in a study of shared clonotypes between healthy human individuals. Generated by immunoSEQ multiplex PCR, the TCRdb table keeps only in-frame clones and is missing some. The sample carries approximately 2.5 million clones, 85% to 95% recorded once. The source material was naive CD4+ T cells sorted from blood. Described subset: CD45RA+ positively selected. Receptors originate from a young man in good health.

This sequence joins TRBV6-5 and TRBJ2-7, with 7 bases aligning to TRBD1. CDR3 length equals 15 residues. V was clipped by 0 bases and J by 7 bases; unmatched bases: 9. Germline CDR1 reads MNHEY; CDR2 reads SVGAGI. As DNA, the CDR3 is TGTGCCAGCAGTTACTCCGGACAGGCCGCCGGAGAGCAGTACTTC. Translation: CASSYSGQAAGEQYF.

This chain connects TRBV14 to TRBJ2-6, with unresolved D. Germline lookup yields CDR1 SGHDN and CDR2 FVKESK. Trimming shortened V by 8 bases and J by 0 bases, and 17 bases separated the two germline ends. CDR3 length equals 17 residues. CDR3 in amino acids: CASRPLGLASGANVLTF. The DNA for the CDR3 is TGTGCCAGCCGACCGCTGGGCCTCGCCTCTGGGGCCAACGTCCTGACTTTC. Full variable domain (missing parts from reference TRBV14 and TRBJ2-6): EAGVTQFPSHSVIEKGQTVTLRCDPISGHDNLYWYRRVMGKEIKFLLHFVKESKQDESGMPNNRFLAERTGGTYSTLKVQPAELEDSGVYFCASRPLGLASGANVLTFGAGSRLTVL.

The V gene is TRBV19, the J gene TRBJ2-6; possibly TRBD1 for D (5 bases). CDR1 LNHDA and CDR2 SQIVND come from the germline V gene (reference sequence). This CDR3 has 16 amino acids. V dropped 4 bases and J dropped 0 bases, with 10 bases sitting between them. CDR3 region: CASSKDRLSGANVLTF. The DNA of the CDR3 is TGTGCCAGTAGTAAAGACAGACTCTCTGGGGCCAACGTCCTGACTTTC.

This clone occurred once. The chain combines TRBV2 with TRBJ2-3, with D possibly TRBD2 on 6 matching bases. Trimming shortened V by 8 bases and J by 2 bases, and 14 bases separated the two germline ends. Per the germline V gene, CDR1 is SNHLY and CDR2 is FYNNEI. The CDR3 runs 14 residues. CDR3 sequence reads: CASLSGVLTDTQYF. Here the CDR3 DNA reads TGTGCCAGCTTATCGGGGGTCCTCACAGATACGCAGTATTTT.

This chain joins TRBV2 and TRBJ1-2; D is possibly TRBD1 (5 bases). V lost 7 bases and J 4 bases, leaving 7 bases between the germline ends. Germline loops: CDR1 SNHLY, CDR2 FYNNEI. The CDR3 is 11 amino acids. CDR3 protein: CASKQVYGYTF. The CDR3 bases are TGTGCCAGCAAACAGGTCTATGGCTACACCTTC.

The chain combines TRBV19 with TRBJ1-3; D not certain. CDR3 size: 15 residues. V lost 3 bases and J lost 6, with 15 bases in between. The V gene's germline CDR1 is LNHDA and CDR2 SQIVND (reference sequence). As DNA, the CDR3 is TGTGCCAGTAGTATCGGGTCCCAGACTGTAAACACCATATATTTT. Protein sequence: CASSIGSQTVNTIYF. The whole variable domain, filled in from reference TRBV19 and TRBJ1-3, reads DGGITQSPKYLFRKEGQNVTLSCEQNLNHDAMYWYRQDPGQGLRLIYYSQIVNDFQKGDIAEGYSVSREKKESFPLTVTSAQKNPTAFYLCASSIGSQTVNTIYFGEGSWLTVV.

The chain joins TRBV15 to TRBJ1-1, with 7 bases that match TRBD1. This CDR3 is 17 amino acids long. V shed 3 bases and J 5 bases; nucleotides not matched to a gene: 15. The V gene's germline CDR1 is LNHNV and CDR2 YYDKDF (reference sequence). The DNA of the CDR3 is TGTGCCACCAGCAGGCATGGGGCAGGGGGGACGACAACTGAAGCTTTCTTT. It yields the protein CATSRHGAGGTTTEAFF.

The V call is TRBV18, the J call TRBJ1-6, with 9 bases matching TRBD1. CDR1 is KGHSH and CDR2 is LQKENI in the germline V gene. The CDR3 has 16 amino acids. Unmatched junction bases numbered 10, after V lost 6 bases and J lost 7 bases. The CDR3 sequence is CASSPYRQGENSPLHF. CDR3 coding DNA: TGTGCCAGCTCCCCATATCGACAGGGGGAAAATTCACCCCTCCACTTT.

This chain joins TRBV28 and TRBJ2-5, with a weak D call TRBD2 (6 bases). The CDR3 sequence is 14 residues long. V gave up 3 bases and J gave up 0 bases, with 8 bases separating them. The V gene's germline CDR1 is MDHEN and CDR2 SYDVKM. Here the CDR3 DNA reads TGTGCCAGCAGTTTTCGGGGGAACCAAGAGACCCAGTACTTC. It translates to CASSFRGNQETQYF.

The rearrangement joins TRBV11-3 to TRBJ2-7, with D maybe TRBD1 (5 bases). The CDR3 spans 13 residues. Germline-derived CDR1 and CDR2 are SGHNT and YENEEA. Trimming pared 5 bases from V and 3 bases from J, leaving 11 bases between. Here the CDR3 DNA reads TGTGCCAGCAGCCTAGGGGATGGCTACGAGCAGTACTTC. It encodes CASSLGDGYEQYF.

The chain is built from TRBV5-1 and TRBJ1-2; TRBD1 agrees at 11 bases. V lost 4 bases to trimming and J lost 8 bases; unmatched junction nucleotides: 4. CDR1 is SGHRS, CDR2 YFSETQ, per germline. There are 13 residues in the CDR3. This chain's CDR3 is CASSAGTGGGYTF. CDR3 in DNA: TGCGCCAGCAGCGCGGGGACAGGGGGAGGCTACACCTTC.

This chain connects TRBV10-2 to TRBJ2-3, with TRBD2 matching 8 bases. V lost 0 bases, J lost 6 bases, and 2 bases stayed unmatched. This CDR3 region has 14 residues. Germline V lookup: CDR1 WSHSY, CDR2 SAAADI. CDR3 protein: CASSESAGADTQYF. The CDR3 bases are TGCGCCAGCAGTGAGTCAGCGGGAGCGGATACGCAGTATTTT.

A remark on this clone: Other DNA sequences within the sample encode an identical CDR3. The chain couples TRBV30 to TRBJ1-2; 9 bases map to TRBD1. The CDR3 runs to 14 residues. Germline CDR1 is GTSNPN and CDR2 is SVGIG (reference sequence). The trim removed 0 bases at V and 3 bases at J, leaving 2 bases unmatched. CDR3: CAWSVGQGYYGYTF. As DNA, the CDR3 is TGTGCCTGGAGTGTGGGACAGGGATACTATGGCTACACCTTC. The variable domain in full, with the rest retrieved from reference TRBV30 and TRBJ1-2, is SQTIHQWPATLVQPVGSPLSLECTVEGTSNPNLYWYRQAAGRGLQLLFYSVGIGQISSEVPQNLSASRPQDRQFILSSKKLLLSDSGFYLCAWSVGQGYYGYTFGSGTRLTVV.

Comment on this clone: This sample includes further DNA sequences coding for the same CDR3. The chain has TRBV6-5 and TRBJ2-7; 8 bases match TRBD2. V lost 6 bases to trimming and J lost 0 bases; unmatched junction nucleotides: 4. This CDR3 is 14 amino acids long. The germline V gene encodes CDR1 MNHEY and CDR2 SVGAGI. CDR3 in amino acids: CASRPAGVSYEQYF. CDR3 nucleotide sequence: TGTGCCAGCAGACCAGCGGGGGTCTCCTACGAGCAGTACTTC.

This rearrangement joins TRBV13 to TRBJ1-1, with 7 positions matching TRBD1. CDR3 length: 13 amino acids. Germline V gene lookup returns CDR1 PRHDT and CDR2 FYEKMQ (reference sequence). The trim removed 9 bases at V and 0 bases at J, leaving 4 bases unmatched. The CDR3 sequence: CASSGQMNTEAFF. The CDR3 DNA reads TGTGCCAGTTCGGGACAGATGAACACTGAAGCTTTCTTT.

The genes are TRBV2 and TRBJ2-2, with TRBD2 matching over 9 bases. The CDR3 totals 16 residues. V was pared by 5 bases and J by 1 base, with 5 bases of the junction left unmatched. The germline CDR1 and CDR2 sequences are SNHLY and FYNNEI. CDR3 bases: TGTGCCAGCAGTCCCCTAGCGGGGAGGAACACCGGGGAGCTGTTTTTT. Translation: CASSPLAGRNTGELFF.

This chain links TRBV29-1 with TRBJ2-1, with a weak D call TRBD2 (6 bases). Looked up from germline, CDR1 is SQVTM and CDR2 is ANQGSEA. The CDR3 runs 16 residues. The V end was cut by 0 bases, the J end by 10 bases, with 22 bases between. The CDR3 region is CSVEDPRQVPRGEQFF. As DNA, the CDR3 is TGCAGCGTTGAAGATCCCCGGCAGGTTCCCCGGGGGGAGCAGTTCTTC.

This rearrangement joins TRBV10-1 to TRBJ1-1; 9 bases are a match to TRBD1. The germline V gene encodes CDR1 WNHNN and CDR2 SYGVQD (reference sequence). Trimming at V came to 5 bases and at J to 4 bases, leaving 5 bases not matched to a gene. This CDR3 comprises 14 residues. CDR3 sequence (DNA): TGCGCCAGCAGTACAGGGGGCGGAATCACTGAAGCTTTCTTT. Its translation: CASSTGGGITEAFF.

The V call is TRBV5-1, the J call TRBJ2-5; D perhaps matches TRBD1 (5 bases). Germline CDR1 SGHRS, CDR2 YFSETQ. CDR3 length: 14 amino acids. Trimming cost V 6 bases and J 5 bases, with 17 bases left between them. The CDR3 here is CASKLSRVGETQYF. DNA of the CDR3: TGCGCCAGCAAGCTTAGCAGGGTTGGGGAGACCCAGTACTTC.

In its sample, this clone was seen once. V usage is TRBV29-1 and J usage is TRBJ2-5; TRBD2 matches at 13 bases. The CDR3 sequence is 16 residues long. CDR1 and CDR2 from the germline V gene are SQVTM and ANQGSEA. Unmatched junction bases numbered 7, after V lost 4 bases and J lost 2 bases. In nucleotides, the CDR3 is TGCAGCGTTGGTGGGGGACTAGCGGGGAGACAAGAGACCCAGTACTTC. Translation: CSVGGGLAGRQETQYF.

Concerning this clone itself: This same CDR3 is encoded by further DNA sequences in the sample. This chain uses TRBV7-9 with TRBJ2-5, with a tentative D call TRBD2 (7 bases). Per the germline V gene, CDR1 is SEHNR and CDR2 is FQNEAQ (reference sequence). The CDR3 length is 14 residues. Trimming took off 0 bases at V and 5 bases at J, with 10 bases between the two ends. The CDR3 here is CASSLAGGRETQYF. The DNA of the CDR3 is TGTGCCAGCAGCTTAGCGGGGGGGCGGGAGACCCAGTACTTC.

The chain has TRBV19 and TRBJ1-4; TRBD1 matches at 8 bases. From germline, CDR1 is LNHDA and CDR2 SQIVND (reference sequence). V was clipped by 5 bases and J by 7 bases; unmatched bases: 18. CDR3 length: 18 amino acids. The CDR3, as DNA: TGTGCCAGTAGTTTCGGACAGGGAAAAGCAGAACGGAGTGAAAAACTGTTTTTT. Protein product: CASSFGQGKAERSEKLFF.

The chain is built from TRBV7-2 and TRBJ2-5; 8 bases fit TRBD2. Germline V CDR1 and CDR2: SGHTA, FQGNSA. The J segment lost 1 base and the V segment lost 2 bases, leaving 3 bases of the junction unmatched. The CDR3 consists of 15 residues. The CDR3 nucleotides read TGTGCCAGCAGCTTAAGCGGGAGCCCCCAAGAGACCCAGTACTTC. The encoded protein is CASSLSGSPQETQYF.

The chain joins TRBV10-3 to TRBJ1-1; 7 nucleotides match TRBD1. The CDR3 is 14 amino acids. Trimming took 5 bases from V and 3 from J; bases not matched to a gene: 6. Per the germline V gene, CDR1 is ENHRY and CDR2 is SYGVKD. CDR3 coding DNA: TGTGCCATCAGTAAGGGGGCGCAAGACACTGAAGCTTTCTTT. It codes for CAISKGAQDTEAFF.

The genes are TRBV25-1 and TRBJ2-1; D ambiguous. Trimming took off 1 base at V and 5 bases at J, with 12 bases between the two ends. The CDR3 has 15 amino acids. From germline, CDR1 is MGHDK and CDR2 SYGVNS. This CDR3 is CASSESHPGHNEQFF. CDR3 in DNA: TGTGCCAGCAGTGAATCCCACCCAGGTCACAATGAGCAGTTCTTC.

In the case of this clone: Other DNA variants within this sample encode the same CDR3. The gene calls are TRBV5-1 and TRBJ2-5; D call uncertain. The length of the CDR3 is 12 residues. With 0 bases removed from V and 5 bases from J, the gap between germline ends came to 5 bases. Germline V CDR1 and CDR2: SGHRS, YFSETQ. The CDR3 bases are TGCGCCAGCAGCTTGGTGGGTGAGACCCAGTACTTC. Translation: CASSLVGETQYF.

The count of this clone is one. The rearrangement joins TRBV6-6 to TRBJ2-5; D gene uncertain. The germline gives CDR1 MNHNY, CDR2 SVGAGI (reference sequence). The CDR3 has 12 amino acids. With 8 bases removed from V and 4 bases from J, the gap between germline ends came to 11 bases. CDR3: CASRTTSETQYF. The CDR3 DNA sequence: TGTGCCAGCCGCACGACTTCAGAGACCCAGTACTTC.

The chain recombines TRBV7-2 with TRBJ2-5; 13 bases match TRBD2. V shed 5 bases, J shed 5 bases, and the junction held 8 bases outside the gene matches. Germline values: CDR1 SGHTA, CDR2 FQGNSA. The CDR3 runs 16 residues. In DNA form, the CDR3 reads TGTGCCAGCAGCCAACTAGGACTAGCGGGGGTGGAGACCCAGTACTTC. This encodes CASSQLGLAGVETQYF.

V and J are TRBV7-9 and TRBJ2-3, with no clear D. The CDR3 length is 14 residues. The V gene lost 5 bases and the J gene lost 2 bases, with 11 bases spanning the gap. Germline lookup yields CDR1 SEHNR and CDR2 FQNEAQ (reference sequence). The chain's CDR3 is CASSEARNTDTQYF. DNA for the CDR3: TGTGCCAGCAGCGAGGCCAGAAACACAGATACGCAGTATTTT.

The chain carries TRBV5-1 and TRBJ2-3; 8 positions agree with TRBD2. V shed 4 bases and J 0 bases; nucleotides not matched to a gene: 13. CDR3 length: 18 amino acids. The germline gives CDR1 SGHRS, CDR2 YFSETQ. CDR3 sequence: CASSDVAGWAGSTDTQYF. CDR3 nucleotide sequence: TGCGCCAGCAGCGACGTAGCGGGATGGGCTGGTAGCACAGATACGCAGTATTTT.